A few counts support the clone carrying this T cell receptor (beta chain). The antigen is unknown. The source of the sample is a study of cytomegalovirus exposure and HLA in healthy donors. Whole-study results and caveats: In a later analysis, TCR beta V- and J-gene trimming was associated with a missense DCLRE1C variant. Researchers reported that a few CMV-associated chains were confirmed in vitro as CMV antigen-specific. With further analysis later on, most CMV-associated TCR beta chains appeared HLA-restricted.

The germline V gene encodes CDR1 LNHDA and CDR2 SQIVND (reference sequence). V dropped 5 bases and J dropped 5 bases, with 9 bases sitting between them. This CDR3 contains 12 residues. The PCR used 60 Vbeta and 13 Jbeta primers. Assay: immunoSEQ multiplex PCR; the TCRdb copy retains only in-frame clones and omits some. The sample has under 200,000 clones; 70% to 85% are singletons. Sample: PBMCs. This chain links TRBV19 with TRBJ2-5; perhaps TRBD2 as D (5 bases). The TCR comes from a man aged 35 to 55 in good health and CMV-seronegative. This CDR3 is CASSRGRETQYF. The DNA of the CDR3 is TGTGCCAGTAGTCGGGGTCGGGAGACCCAGTACTTC.